The TCR beta chain under discussion was sequenced for a study of PD-1 blockade in classical Hodgkin lymphoma (TCRdb year 2020). For the study in its entirety: Nivolumab dosing was 3 mg/kg intravenously every 2 weeks, continuing until either disease progression or unacceptable toxicity. To define a peripheral blood immune signature of response to PD-1 blockade in classical Hodgkin lymphoma, the study combined TCR beta sequencing with CyTOF. The research as a whole found: Only a single clinical trial cohort was studied, and what caused the repertoire differences, possibly disease activity or prior therapy, remained undefined. Baseline TCR diversity was reported as lower in newly diagnosed patients than in healthy donors, and lower still in relapsed/refractory patients. By C4D1, a significant rise was seen in CD4+ TCR diversity but not in CD8+ TCR diversity (p=0.0027 vs p=0.16), and the rise was most apparent among complete responders (p=0.02). Among trial patients, those achieving complete response had baseline diversity similar to that of newly diagnosed patients, while diversity was significantly lower in partial responders and progressors. Lower diversity was observed in patients in whom nivolumab was started less than 1 year after ASCT, and these patients were excluded from later analyses so that confounding by immune reconstitution would be avoided.

As to this clone: No cognate antigen has been identified for it. No qualities accompany the bases; no much larger clone lies one base away.

The Qiagen DNeasy kit was used to extract genomic DNA both from unsorted PBMCs and from the negatively selected CD4+ and CD8+ fractions. TCR beta CDR3 regions were amplified by immunoSEQ multiplex PCR using primers annealing to V and J segments. A synthetic immune receptor repertoire was used to minimize amplification bias, and any remaining bias was removed computationally after sequencing. Per the authors' processing: Repertoire diversity was quantified as the Shannon entropy index using custom Python scripts. Unsorted, CD4+ and CD8+ repertoires were examined separately, except in combined analyses, for which CD4+ and CD8+ sequences were merged in silico. Clonal expansion was defined as a frequency increase of at least 2-fold after treatment compared with C1D1, and clones undetected at baseline were assigned a pseudocount of 0.5. Singleton clones were defined as clones with 0 or 1 copy at C1D1, and non-singleton clones were defined as clones with 2 or more copies. By matching protein sequences in sorted samples from the same patient, clones expanded in unsorted samples were annotated as CD4+, CD8+ or unknown. Wilcoxon tests were applied to paired samples to test diversity changes from C1D1 to C4D1. The source is immuneACCESS, and TCRdb retained only in-frame sequences with V and J called. Part of the clones is not carried over; for the studies checked, unresolved V genes explain less than half of this, and the remainder is unexplained. For V, J and clone size, that table is used; D and trimming come from the DNA. The sample yields some 15,000 clones; 80% to 90% were counted once. The ten top clones hold almost 25% of the sample.

This sample's time point label indicates: cycle 2 day 1 (C2D1) of nivolumab. Every trial patient had relapsed following autologous stem cell transplantation, and prior brentuximab vedotin exposure was what differed among cohorts A, B and C. The trial cohort was composed of approximately 56 patients with relapsed/refractory classical Hodgkin lymphoma, for whom complete response, partial response or progressive disease was recorded as best overall response. Trial patients were treated with single-agent nivolumab in the multi-cohort phase II CheckMate 205 trial. An independent review committee assessed best overall response by applying the 2007 International Working Group response criteria. Trial PBMCs were collected immediately before nivolumab initiation (C1D1) and during therapy at cycle 2 day 1 and cycle 4 day 1. Peripheral blood was collected in 8 mL Vacutainer Cell Preparation Tubes, from which PBMCs were isolated by centrifugation and then cryopreserved.

The source is a human donor with classical Hodgkin lymphoma. The sequencing used peripheral blood mononuclear cells (PBMCs), collected before the second cycle of nivolumab.

The CDR3 is CASSGTGFLNTEAFF. The nucleotide sequence is TGCGCCAGCAGCGGTACAGGGTTTTTGAACACTGAAGCTTTCTTT. The chain was built from TRBV5-1 and TRBJ1-1; possibly the D gene is TRBD1, per 6 matching bases. The CDR3 contains 15 residues, cysteine and phenylalanine counted. Only the CDR3 DNA is retained, 45 bases long and in frame from the first base. At the junction V is shortened by 4 bases and J by 0 bases, with 13 bases in between. Taken from the germline V gene, the CDR1 and CDR2 loops are SGHRS and YFSETQ.